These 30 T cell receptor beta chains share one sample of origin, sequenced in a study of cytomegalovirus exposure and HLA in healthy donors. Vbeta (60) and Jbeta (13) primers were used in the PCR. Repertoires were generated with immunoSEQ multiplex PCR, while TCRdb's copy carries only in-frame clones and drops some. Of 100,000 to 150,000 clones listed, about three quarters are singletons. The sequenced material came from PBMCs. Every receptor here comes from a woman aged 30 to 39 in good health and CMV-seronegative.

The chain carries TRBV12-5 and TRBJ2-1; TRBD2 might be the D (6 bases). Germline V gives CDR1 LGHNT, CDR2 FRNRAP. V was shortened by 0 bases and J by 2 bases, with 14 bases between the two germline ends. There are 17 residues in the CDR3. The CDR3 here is CASGLVLGGGTYNEQFF. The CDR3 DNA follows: TGTGCTAGTGGTTTGGTACTGGGGGGAGGAACCTACAATGAGCAGTTCTTC.

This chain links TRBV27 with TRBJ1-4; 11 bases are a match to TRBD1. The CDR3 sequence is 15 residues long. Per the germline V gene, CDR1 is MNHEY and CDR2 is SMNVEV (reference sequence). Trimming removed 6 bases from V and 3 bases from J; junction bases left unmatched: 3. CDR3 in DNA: TGTGCCAGCAGGGACAGGGGGCCTGCTAATGAAAAACTGTTTTTT. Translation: CASRDRGPANEKLFF.

CDR3 in DNA: TGTGCCAGCAGCTTAGTCGTGAACACTGAAGCTTTCTTT. It codes for CASSLVVNTEAFF. This chain links TRBV11-2 with TRBJ1-1; D gene ambiguous. The CDR3 length is 13 residues. Per germline, CDR1 SGHAT and CDR2 FQNNGV. Deletions cut 1 base from V and 0 bases from J, with 3 bases between.

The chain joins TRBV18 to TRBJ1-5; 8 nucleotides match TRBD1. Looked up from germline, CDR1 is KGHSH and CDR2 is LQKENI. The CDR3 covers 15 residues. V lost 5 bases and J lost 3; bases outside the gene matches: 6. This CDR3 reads CASSTGTGTNQPQHF. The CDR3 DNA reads TGTGCCAGCTCAACCGGGACAGGCACCAATCAGCCCCAGCATTTT.

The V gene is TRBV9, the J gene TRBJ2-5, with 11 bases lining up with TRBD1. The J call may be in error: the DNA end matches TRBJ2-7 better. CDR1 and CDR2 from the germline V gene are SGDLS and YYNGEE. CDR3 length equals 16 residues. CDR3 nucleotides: TGTGCCAGCAGCGTAGGTCCCGGGACAGGGGGCTACGAGCAGTACTTC. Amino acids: CASSVGPGTGGYEQYF.

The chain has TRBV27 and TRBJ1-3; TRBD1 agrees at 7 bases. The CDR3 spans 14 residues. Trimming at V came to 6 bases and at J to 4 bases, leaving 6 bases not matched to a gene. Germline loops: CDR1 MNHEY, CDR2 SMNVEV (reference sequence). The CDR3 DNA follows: TGTGCCAGCAGAGGGGGCGCAGTCGGAAACACCATATATTTT. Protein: CASRGGAVGNTIYF.

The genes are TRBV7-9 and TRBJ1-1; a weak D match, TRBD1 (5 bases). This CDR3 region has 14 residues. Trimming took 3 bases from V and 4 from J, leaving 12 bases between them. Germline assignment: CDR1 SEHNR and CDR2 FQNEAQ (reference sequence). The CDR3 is CASSFSQGGTEAFF. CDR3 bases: TGTGCCAGCAGCTTTTCTCAGGGTGGCACTGAAGCTTTCTTT.

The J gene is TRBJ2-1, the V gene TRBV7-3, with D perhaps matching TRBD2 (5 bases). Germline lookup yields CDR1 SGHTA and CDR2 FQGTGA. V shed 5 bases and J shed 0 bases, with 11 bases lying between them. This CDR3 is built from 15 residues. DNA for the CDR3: TGTGCCAGCAGCCGGGGAGAGAGCTCCTACAATGAGCAGTTCTTC. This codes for CASSRGESSYNEQFF.

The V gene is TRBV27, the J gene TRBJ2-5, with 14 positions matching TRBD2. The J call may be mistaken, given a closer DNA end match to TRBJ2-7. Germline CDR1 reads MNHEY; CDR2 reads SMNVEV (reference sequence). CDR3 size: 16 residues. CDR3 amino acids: CASSLSGTSGSYEQYF. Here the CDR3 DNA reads TGTGCCAGCAGTTTATCGGGGACTAGCGGGAGTTACGAGCAGTACTTC.

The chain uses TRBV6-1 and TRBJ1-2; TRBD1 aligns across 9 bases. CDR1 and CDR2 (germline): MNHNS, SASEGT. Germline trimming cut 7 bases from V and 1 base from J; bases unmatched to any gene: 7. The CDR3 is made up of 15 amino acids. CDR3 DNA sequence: TGTGCCAGCACCCGGACAGGGGCAAATAACTATGGCTACACCTTC. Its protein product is CASTRTGANNYGYTF.

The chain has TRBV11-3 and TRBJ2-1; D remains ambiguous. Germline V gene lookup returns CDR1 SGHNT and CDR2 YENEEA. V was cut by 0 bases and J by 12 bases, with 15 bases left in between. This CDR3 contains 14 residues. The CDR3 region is CASSLDLQRGGQFF. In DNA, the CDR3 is TGTGCCAGCAGCTTAGATCTTCAGCGCGGTGGGCAGTTCTTC.

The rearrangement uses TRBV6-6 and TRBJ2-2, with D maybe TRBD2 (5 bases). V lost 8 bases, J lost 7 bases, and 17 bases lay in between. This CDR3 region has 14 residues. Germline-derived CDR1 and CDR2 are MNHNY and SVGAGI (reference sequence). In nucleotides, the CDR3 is TGTGCCAGCGGCGTAGCGCCGAAGGGCGGGGAGCTGTTTTTT. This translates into CASGVAPKGGELFF.

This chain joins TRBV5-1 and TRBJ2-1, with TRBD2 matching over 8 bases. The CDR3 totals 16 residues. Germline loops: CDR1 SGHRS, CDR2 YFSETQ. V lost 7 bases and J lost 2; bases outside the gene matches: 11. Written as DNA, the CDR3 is TGCGCCAGCGTGGGTGAGGCGGGAGGTCCCTACAATGAGCAGTTCTTC. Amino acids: CASVGEAGGPYNEQFF.

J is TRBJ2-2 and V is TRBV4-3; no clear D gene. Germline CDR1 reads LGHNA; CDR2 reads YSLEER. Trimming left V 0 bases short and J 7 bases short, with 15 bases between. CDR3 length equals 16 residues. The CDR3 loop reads CASSQEVLVLDGELFF. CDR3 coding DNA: TGCGCCAGCAGCCAAGAGGTCCTGGTTTTAGACGGGGAGCTGTTTTTT.

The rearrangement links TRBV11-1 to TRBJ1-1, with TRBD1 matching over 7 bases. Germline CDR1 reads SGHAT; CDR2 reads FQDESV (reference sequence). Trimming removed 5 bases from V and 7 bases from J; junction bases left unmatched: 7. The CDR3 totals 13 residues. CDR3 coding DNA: TGTGCCAGCAGCGCCAGGGGGAGGATTGAAGCTTTCTTT. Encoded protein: CASSARGRIEAFF.

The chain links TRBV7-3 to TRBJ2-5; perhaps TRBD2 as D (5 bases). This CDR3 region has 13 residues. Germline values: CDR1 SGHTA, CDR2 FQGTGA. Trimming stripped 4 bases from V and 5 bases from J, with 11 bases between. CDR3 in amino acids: CASSSGVGETQYF. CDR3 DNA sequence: TGTGCCAGCAGCTCCGGGGTGGGGGAGACCCAGTACTTC.

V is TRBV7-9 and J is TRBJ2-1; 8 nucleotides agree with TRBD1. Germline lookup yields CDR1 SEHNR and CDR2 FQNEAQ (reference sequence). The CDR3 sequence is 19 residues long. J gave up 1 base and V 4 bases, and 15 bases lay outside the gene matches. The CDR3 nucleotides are TGTGCCAGCAGCTCGCCGAAAGGGTGGACAGGGAGATCCTACAATGAGCAGTTCTTC. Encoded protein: CASSSPKGWTGRSYNEQFF. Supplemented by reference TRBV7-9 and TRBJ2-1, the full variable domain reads DTGVSQNPRHKITKRGQNVTFRCDPISEHNRLYWYRQTLGQGPEFLTYFQNEAQLEKSRLLSDRFSAERPKGSFSTLEIQRTEQGDSAMYLCASSSPKGWTGRSYNEQFFGPGTRLTVL.

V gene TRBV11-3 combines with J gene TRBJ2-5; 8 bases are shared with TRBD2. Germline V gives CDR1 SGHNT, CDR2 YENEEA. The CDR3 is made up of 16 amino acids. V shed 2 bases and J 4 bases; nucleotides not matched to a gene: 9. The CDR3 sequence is CASSLFNGRAGETQYF. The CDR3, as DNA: TGTGCCAGCAGCTTATTCAACGGGAGGGCCGGAGAGACCCAGTACTTC.

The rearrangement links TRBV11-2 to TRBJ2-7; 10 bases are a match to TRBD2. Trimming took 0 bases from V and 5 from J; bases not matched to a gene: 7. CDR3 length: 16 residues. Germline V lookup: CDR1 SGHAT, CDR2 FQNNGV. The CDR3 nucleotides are TGTGCCAGCAGCTTAGAAGCAGCTAGCGGGAGACACGAGCAGTACTTC. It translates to CASSLEAASGRHEQYF. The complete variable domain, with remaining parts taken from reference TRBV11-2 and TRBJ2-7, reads EAGVAQSPRYKIIEKRQSVAFWCNPISGHATLYWYQQILGQGPKLLIQFQNNGVVDDSQLPKDRFSAERLKGVDSTLKIQPAKLEDSAVYLCASSLEAASGRHEQYFGPGTRLTVT.

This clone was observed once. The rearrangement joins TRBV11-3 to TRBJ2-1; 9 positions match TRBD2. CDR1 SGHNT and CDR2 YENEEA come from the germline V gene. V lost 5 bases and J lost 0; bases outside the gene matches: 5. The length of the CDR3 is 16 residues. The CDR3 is CASSKFSGGSYNEQFF. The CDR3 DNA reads TGTGCCAGCAGCAAATTTAGCGGGGGCTCCTACAATGAGCAGTTCTTC.

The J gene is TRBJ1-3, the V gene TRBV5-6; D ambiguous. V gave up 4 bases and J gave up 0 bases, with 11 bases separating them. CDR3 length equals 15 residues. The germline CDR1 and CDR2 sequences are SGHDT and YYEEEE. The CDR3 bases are TGTGCCAGCAGCCTCTATCAAACCTCTGGAAACACCATATATTTT. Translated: CASSLYQTSGNTIYF.

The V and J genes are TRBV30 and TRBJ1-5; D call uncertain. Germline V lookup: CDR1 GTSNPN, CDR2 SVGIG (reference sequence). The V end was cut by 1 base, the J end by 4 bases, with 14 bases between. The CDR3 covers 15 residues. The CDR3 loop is CAWSAREGGNQPQHF. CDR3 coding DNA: TGTGCCTGGAGTGCGAGGGAGGGAGGGAATCAGCCCCAGCATTTT. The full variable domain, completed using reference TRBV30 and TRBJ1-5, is SQTIHQWPATLVQPVGSPLSLECTVEGTSNPNLYWYRQAAGRGLQLLFYSVGIGQISSEVPQNLSASRPQDRQFILSSKKLLLSDSGFYLCAWSAREGGNQPQHFGDGTRLSIL.

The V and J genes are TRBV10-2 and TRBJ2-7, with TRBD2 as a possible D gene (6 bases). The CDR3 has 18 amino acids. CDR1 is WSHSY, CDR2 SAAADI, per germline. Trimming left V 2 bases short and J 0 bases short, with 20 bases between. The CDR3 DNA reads TGCGCCAGCAGTGAGGAAAGGTTCGGGGGAGGACCCTCCTACGAGCAGTACTTC. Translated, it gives CASSEERFGGGPSYEQYF.

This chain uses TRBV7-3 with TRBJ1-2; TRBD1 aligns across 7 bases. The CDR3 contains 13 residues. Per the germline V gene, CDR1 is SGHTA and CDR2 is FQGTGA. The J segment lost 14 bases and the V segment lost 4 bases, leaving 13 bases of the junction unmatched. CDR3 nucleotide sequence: TGTGCCAGCAGCTCCTCGGGACAGACTCCTAGGACCTTC. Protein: CASSSSGQTPRTF.

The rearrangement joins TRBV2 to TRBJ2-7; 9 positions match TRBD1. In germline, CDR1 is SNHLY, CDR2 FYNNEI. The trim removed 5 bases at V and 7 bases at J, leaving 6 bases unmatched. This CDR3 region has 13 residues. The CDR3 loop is CASSSGQGGEQYF. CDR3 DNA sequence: TGTGCCAGCAGTTCGGGACAGGGAGGAGAGCAGTACTTC.

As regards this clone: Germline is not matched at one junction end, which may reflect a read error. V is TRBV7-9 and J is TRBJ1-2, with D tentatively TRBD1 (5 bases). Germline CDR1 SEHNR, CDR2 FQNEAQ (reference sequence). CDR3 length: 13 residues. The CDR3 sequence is CSSSTGLVGGYTF. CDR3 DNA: TGTTCCAGCAGCACGGGACTCGTCGGTGGCTACACCTTC.

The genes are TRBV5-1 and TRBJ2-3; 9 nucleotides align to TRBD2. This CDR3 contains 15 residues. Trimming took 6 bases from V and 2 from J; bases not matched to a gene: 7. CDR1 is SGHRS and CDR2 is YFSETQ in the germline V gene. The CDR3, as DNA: TGCGCCAGCACAAGCGGGAGGACCACCACAGATACGCAGTATTTT. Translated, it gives CASTSGRTTTDTQYF.

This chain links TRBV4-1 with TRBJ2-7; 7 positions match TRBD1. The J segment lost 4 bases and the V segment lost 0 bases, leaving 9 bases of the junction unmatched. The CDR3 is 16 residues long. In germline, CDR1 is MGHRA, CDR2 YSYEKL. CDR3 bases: TGCGCCAGCAGCCAAGAGGGAGACAGGGTACCATACGAGCAGTACTTC. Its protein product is CASSQEGDRVPYEQYF.

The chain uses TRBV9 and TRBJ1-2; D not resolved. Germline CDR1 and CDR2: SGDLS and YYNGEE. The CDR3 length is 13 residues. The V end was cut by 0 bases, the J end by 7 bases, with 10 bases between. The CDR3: CASSVDEGSGYTF. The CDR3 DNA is TGTGCCAGCAGCGTAGATGAGGGCTCTGGCTACACCTTC.

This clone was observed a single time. CDR3 loop: CASSPPKGLAGRDEQYF. In nucleotides, the CDR3 is TGTGCCAGCAGCCCTCCAAAGGGACTAGCGGGCCGCGACGAGCAGTACTTC. The J gene is TRBJ2-7, the V gene TRBV9; TRBD2 agrees at 12 bases. From germline, CDR1 is SGDLS and CDR2 YYNGEE. The CDR3 is 17 residues long. V was clipped by 4 bases and J by 5 bases; unmatched bases: 13.